A selection of T cell receptor beta chains follows, all from one sample in a study of T cells in tuberculosis. Clones were sequenced by immunoSEQ multiplex PCR, and TCRdb holds only the in-frame ones, with some missing. The profile shows about 36,000 clones, over 85% of them singletons. Sequenced input: PBMCs. The receptors come from a donor aged 10-35 years with latent tuberculosis or without tuberculosis infection. Both conserved end residues are part of each CDR3. The order of the fields is D gene, J gene, V gene, clone size, CDR3 DNA, CDR3 protein. A D gene is named only where the DNA matches it firmly. Clone size is given for some rows only: seen once, a few or many times, or a class if the clone is expanded.

. TRBJ1-5 TRBV30 . TGTGCCTGGAGTGTAGCTTCGGATCAGCCCCAGCATTTT CAWSVASDQPQHF
. TRBJ2-7 TRBV5-6 . TGTGCCAGCAGTACGACAGCCTACGAGCAGTACTTC CASSTTAYEQYF
. TRBJ2-7 TRBV4-1 . TGCGCCAGCAGCCAAGCGATTGTAGGGGCCTCCTACGAGCAGTACTTC CASSQAIVGASYEQYF
TRBD1 TRBJ1-4 TRBV6-1 . TGTGCCAGCAGTGACAGGGGGCGAGGGGACGAAAAACTGTTTTTT CASSDRGRGDEKLFF
. TRBJ2-7 TRBV5-6 . TGTGCCAGCAGCTCCGGGACACGGTCTTCCTACGAGCAGTACTTC CASSSGTRSSYEQYF
TRBD1 TRBJ2-3 TRBV9 . TGTGCCAGCAGCGTTACTCAGGGGGCTGGGGATACGCAGTATTTT CASSVTQGAGDTQYF
. TRBJ1-6 TRBV11-1 few TGTGCCAGCAGCGCCAACGGACAGTTGGCACCCCTCCACTTT CASSANGQLAPLHF
. TRBJ2-6 TRBV5-6 . TGTGCCAGCAATGAGGGCAAAGCACAAAGTCGGGCCAACGTCCTGACTTTC CASNEGKAQSRANVLTF
TRBD1 TRBJ2-7 TRBV7-2 . TGTGCCAGCAGCTTGGGGACAGATCCCTACGAGCAGTACTTC CASSLGTDPYEQYF
TRBD1 TRBJ1-2 TRBV5-1 . TGCGCCAGCAGCCCAACTCCGGGACAGGGCCACTATGGCTACACCTTC CASSPTPGQGHYGYTF
TRBD1 TRBJ1-6 TRBV6-6 . TGTGCCAGCAGTTACCCGGGGACAGGTGCGGGATCACCCCTCCACTTT CASSYPGTGAGSPLHF
. TRBJ1-2 TRBV10-3 . TGTGCCATCAGTGAGTCCTCGAGGCAGCCCTATGGCTACACCTTC CAISESSRQPYGYTF
. TRBJ2-7 TRBV7-6 . TGTGCCAGCAGTCCACGGGGGGCGGCCTACGAGCAGTACTTC CASSPRGAAYEQYF
. TRBJ2-7 TRBV6-5 . TGTGCCAGCAGAGACAGGCTCACCTACGAGCAGCACTTC CASRDRLTYEQHF
TRBD1 TRBJ1-2 TRBV4-2 . TGTGCCAGCAGCCAAGCAGGGGGCGATGGCTACACCTTC CASSQAGGDGYTF
TRBD1 TRBJ1-5 TRBV19 . TGTGCCAGTAGTATCTCCCCGGGACAGGGGAGCTATCAGCCCCAGCATTTT CASSISPGQGSYQPQHF
. TRBJ2-1 TRBV4-1 once TGCGCCAGCAGCCATCAACCCGCGGGGCCGATCCTATCCTACAATGAGCAGTTCTTC CASSHQPAGPILSYNEQFF
TRBD1 TRBJ2-1 TRBV7-3 . TGTGCCAGCAGCCCGTCCGGGACAGGGTATAATGAGCAGTTCTTC CASSPSGTGYNEQFF
TRBD2 TRBJ2-1 TRBV10-2 . TGCGCCAGCAGGGGGGGGATAGAAATCTCCTACAATGAGCAGTTCTTC CASRGGIEISYNEQFF
TRBD1 TRBJ2-7 TRBV10-3 . TGTGCCATCACCCCGGGACAGGGCAATGCCTACGAGCAGTACTTC CAITPGQGNAYEQYF
TRBD1 TRBJ1-5 TRBV5-1 . TGCGCCAGCAGCTGGGGGACAGATAGCAATCAGCCCCAGCATTTT CASSWGTDSNQPQHF
TRBD1 TRBJ1-3 TRBV5-6 once TGTGCCAGCAGCCCCCGGGGACAGCGACTAGACACCATATATTTT CASSPRGQRLDTIYF
TRBD1 TRBJ2-7 TRBV5-4 once TGTGCCAGCAGCTTGGGGACAGGGGGCTACGAGCAGTACTTC CASSLGTGGYEQYF
. TRBJ1-2 TRBV5-1 . TGCGCCAGCAGCTTGCTAGGCGGCAGCTATGGCTACACCTTC CASSLLGGSYGYTF
TRBD1 TRBJ2-7 TRBV10-3 . TGTGCCATCAGAGCCGGGACAGGGGGCTCCTACGAGCAGTACTTC CAIRAGTGGSYEQYF
TRBD2 TRBJ2-3 TRBV7-6 . TGTGCCAGCAGCTATATGACGGGGGGGACAGATACGCAGTATTTT CASSYMTGGTDTQYF
. TRBJ1-6 TRBV18 . TGTGCCAGCTCACGAGGACAGCCTGTCGTTTCACCCCTCCACTTT CASSRGQPVVSPLHF
TRBD2 TRBJ2-1 TRBV4-1 . TGCGCCAGCAGCCAAGATTTCGGGGGGGCTTTCAATGAGCAGTTCTTC CASSQDFGGAFNEQFF
TRBD1 TRBJ2-2 TRBV6-1 . TGTGCCAGCAGTGTAGGACAGGACACCGGGGAGCTGTTTTTT CASSVGQDTGELFF
TRBD1 TRBJ2-3 TRBV7-6 . TGTGCCAGCAGCTCTGGCCTGACGGGACAGGGGTCCACAGATACGCAGTATTTT CASSSGLTGQGSTDTQYF
. TRBJ1-6 TRBV18 . TGTGCCAGCTCACCAAGGACAGTCCAAGATAATTCACCCCTCCACTTT CASSPRTVQDNSPLHF
. TRBJ2-7 TRBV10-2 once TGCGCCAGCAGTGAGTACCTCCTTAGCTCCTACGAGCAGTACTTC CASSEYLLSSYEQYF
TRBD2 TRBJ2-1 TRBV9 . TGTGCCAGCGCGAGCGGGGGGACGACGGGGGAGCAGTTCTTC CASASGGTTGEQFF
TRBD1 TRBJ1-2 TRBV18 . TGTGCCAGCTTCCGGACAGGGGGATTTTTGGGCTACACCTTC CASFRTGGFLGYTF